This section outlines one TCR beta chain sequence together with its context. The antigen remains undetermined. Cells stained for CD3, CD4, CD8, CD45RA, CD27 and viability were sorted into four CD45RA/CD27 subsets. These data are taken from a study of naive and memory T cell subsets. The study, taken as a whole, reports: Possibly reflecting memory cells re-expressing CD45RA, a few larger clonotypes occurred in naive repertoires, especially CD8.

An equimolar mix of two oligonucleotides served as the beta constant-region primer for TRBC1 and TRBC2. Nested alpha and beta constant-region primers with the SP2 primer drove four PCR rounds on ligated cDNA. MiXCR, run by TCRdb on the UMI-ligation and nested PCR reads, gives a single entry per CDR3 protein. The table records around 140,000 distinct CDR3 sequences, roughly 23% of them present only once. The sequence was collected from a human donor in good health. The sequenced material came from naive CD4+ T cells from blood.

CDR3 loop: CASSLEGRLAKNIQYF. Here the CDR3 DNA reads TGTGCCAGCAGCTTGGAAGGGCGGCTAGCCAAAAACATTCAGTACTTC. The chain has TRBV5-5 and TRBJ2-4; D unclear. Germline values: CDR1 SGHKS, CDR2 YYEKEE (reference sequence). Trimming stripped 0 bases from V and 0 bases from J, with 10 bases between. The CDR3 extends over 16 amino acids.